This T cell receptor beta chain was documented in a study of T cell responses to AZD1222 COVID-19 vaccine. Study-level background: Both about-4-week and about-12-week second-dose recipients were combined.

This clone was observed once. Its cognate antigen is unknown. Findings of the study overall: With two AZD1222 doses given, Spike-specific TCR breadth and depth both rose. Spike was spanned by vaccine-associated CD4 TCRs, which were dominant at 160-218 and 743-854. White British people made up most donors, females outnumbered males, and clonal diversity was possibly underestimated.

Repertoires were generated with immunoSEQ multiplex PCR, while TCRdb's copy carries only in-frame clones and drops some. The sample holds tens of thousands of clones, roughly nine tenths seen once. Germline CDR1 and CDR2: MNHEY and SVGAGI. The ends were cut back, 6 bases at V and 6 bases at J, with 18 bases in the middle. The length of the CDR3 is 14 residues. The receptor was isolated from an adult in good health. Here the sequenced sample was peripheral blood, taken on day 0 of AZD1222 vaccination. V and J are TRBV6-5 and TRBJ2-7, with a possible D match to TRBD2 (6 bases). CDR3 amino acids: CASRGGWGGLEQYF. The CDR3 coding sequence is TGTGCCAGCAGGGGGGGATGGGGAGGACTCGAGCAGTACTTC.